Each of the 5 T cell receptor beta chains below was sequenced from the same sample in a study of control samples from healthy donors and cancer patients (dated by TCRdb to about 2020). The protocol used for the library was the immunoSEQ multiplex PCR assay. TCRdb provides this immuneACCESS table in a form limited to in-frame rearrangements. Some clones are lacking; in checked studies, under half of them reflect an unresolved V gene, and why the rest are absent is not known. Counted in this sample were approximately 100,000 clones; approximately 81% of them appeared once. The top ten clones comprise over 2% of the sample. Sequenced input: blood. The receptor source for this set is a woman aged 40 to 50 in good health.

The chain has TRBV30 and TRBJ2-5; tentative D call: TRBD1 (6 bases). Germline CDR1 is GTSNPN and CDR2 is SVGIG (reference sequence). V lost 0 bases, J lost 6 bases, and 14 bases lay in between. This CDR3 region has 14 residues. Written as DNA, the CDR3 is TGTGCCTGGAGTGTAGGGGACACTAGGAAGACCCAGTACTTC. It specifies CAWSVGDTRKTQYF. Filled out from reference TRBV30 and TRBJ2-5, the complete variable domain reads SQTIHQWPATLVQPVGSPLSLECTVEGTSNPNLYWYRQAAGRGLQLLFYSVGIGQISSEVPQNLSASRPQDRQFILSSKKLLLSDSGFYLCAWSVGDTRKTQYFGPGTRLLVL.

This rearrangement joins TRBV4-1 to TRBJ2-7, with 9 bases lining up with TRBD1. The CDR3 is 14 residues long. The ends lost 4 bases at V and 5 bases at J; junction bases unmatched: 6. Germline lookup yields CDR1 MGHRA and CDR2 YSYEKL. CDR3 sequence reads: CASSRGQGINEQYF. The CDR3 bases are TGCGCCAGCAGCCGAGGACAGGGGATCAACGAGCAGTACTTC.

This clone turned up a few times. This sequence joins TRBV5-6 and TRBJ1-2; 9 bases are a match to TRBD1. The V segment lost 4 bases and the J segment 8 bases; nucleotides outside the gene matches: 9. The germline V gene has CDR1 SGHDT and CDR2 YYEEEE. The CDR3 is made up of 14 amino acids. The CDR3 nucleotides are TGTGCCAGCAGCCACAGGGGGCCCTCAGGGGGCTACACCTTC. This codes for CASSHRGPSGGYTF. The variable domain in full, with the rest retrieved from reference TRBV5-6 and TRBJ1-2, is DAGVTQSPTHLIKTRGQQVTLRCSPKSGHDTVSWYQQALGQGPQFIFQYYEEEERQRGNFPDRFSGHQFPNYSSELNVNALLLGDSALYLCASSHRGPSGGYTFGSGTRLTVV.

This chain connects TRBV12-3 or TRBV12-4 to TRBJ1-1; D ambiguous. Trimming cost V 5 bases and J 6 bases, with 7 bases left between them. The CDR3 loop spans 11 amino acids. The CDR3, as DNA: TGTGCCAGCAGTCATATGTCTGAAGCTTTCTTT. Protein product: CASSHMSEAFF.

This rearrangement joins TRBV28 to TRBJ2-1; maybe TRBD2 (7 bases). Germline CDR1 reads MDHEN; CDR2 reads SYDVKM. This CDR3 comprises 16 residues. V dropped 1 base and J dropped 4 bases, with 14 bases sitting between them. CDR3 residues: CASSLSRGGGYNEQFF. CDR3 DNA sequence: TGTGCCAGCAGTTTATCTCGGGGAGGGGGTTACAATGAGCAGTTCTTC.